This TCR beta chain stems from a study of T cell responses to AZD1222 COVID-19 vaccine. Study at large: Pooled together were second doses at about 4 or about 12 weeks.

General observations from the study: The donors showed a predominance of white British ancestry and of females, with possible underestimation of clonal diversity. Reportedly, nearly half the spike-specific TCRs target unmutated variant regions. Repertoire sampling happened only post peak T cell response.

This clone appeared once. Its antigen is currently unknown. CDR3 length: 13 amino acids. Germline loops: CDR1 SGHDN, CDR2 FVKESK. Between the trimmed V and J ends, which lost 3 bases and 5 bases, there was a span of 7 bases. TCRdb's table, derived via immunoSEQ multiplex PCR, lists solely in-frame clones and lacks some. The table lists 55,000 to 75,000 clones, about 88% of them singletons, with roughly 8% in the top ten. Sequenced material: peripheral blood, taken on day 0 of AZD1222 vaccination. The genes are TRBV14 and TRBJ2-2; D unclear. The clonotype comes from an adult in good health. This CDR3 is CASSHCGTGELFF. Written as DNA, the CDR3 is TGTGCCAGCAGCCATTGTGGGACCGGGGAGCTGTTTTTT.